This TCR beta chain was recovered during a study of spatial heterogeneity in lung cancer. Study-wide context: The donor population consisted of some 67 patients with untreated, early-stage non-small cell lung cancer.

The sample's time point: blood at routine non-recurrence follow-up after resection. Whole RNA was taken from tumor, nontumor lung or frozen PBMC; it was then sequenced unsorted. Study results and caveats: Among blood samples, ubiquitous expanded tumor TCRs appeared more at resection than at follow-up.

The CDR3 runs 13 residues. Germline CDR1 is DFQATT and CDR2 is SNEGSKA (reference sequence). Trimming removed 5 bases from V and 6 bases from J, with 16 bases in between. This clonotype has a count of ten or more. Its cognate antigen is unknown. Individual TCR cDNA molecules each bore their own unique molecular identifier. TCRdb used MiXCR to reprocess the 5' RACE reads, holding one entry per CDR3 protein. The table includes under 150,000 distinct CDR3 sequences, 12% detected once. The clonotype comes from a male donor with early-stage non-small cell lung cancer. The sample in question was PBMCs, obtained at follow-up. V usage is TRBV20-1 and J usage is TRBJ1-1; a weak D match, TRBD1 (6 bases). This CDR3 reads CSAPSAYRAEAFF. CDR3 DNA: TGCAGTGCTCCCTCGGCATACAGGGCTGAAGCTTTCTTT.